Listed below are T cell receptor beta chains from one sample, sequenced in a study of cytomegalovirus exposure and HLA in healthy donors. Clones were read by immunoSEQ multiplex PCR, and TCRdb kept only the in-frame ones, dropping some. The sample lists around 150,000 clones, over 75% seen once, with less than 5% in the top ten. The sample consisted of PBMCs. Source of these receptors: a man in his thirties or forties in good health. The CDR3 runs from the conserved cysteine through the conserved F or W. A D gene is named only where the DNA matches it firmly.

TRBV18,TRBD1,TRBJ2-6,CASSPGTGRSGANVLTF
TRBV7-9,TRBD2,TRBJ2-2,CSSRPTRTSGSAGELFF
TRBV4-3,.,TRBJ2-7,CASSQEAAATSYEQYF
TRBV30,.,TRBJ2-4,CAWSVNGDIQYF
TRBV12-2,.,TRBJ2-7,CASRLQGYEQYF
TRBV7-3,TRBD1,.,CASSETGVGSYEQYF
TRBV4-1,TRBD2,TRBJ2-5,CASSQDAAGGPQETQYF
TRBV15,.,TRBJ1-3,CATSREGAGALGNTIYF
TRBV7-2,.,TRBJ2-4,CASSPHTPGDIQYF
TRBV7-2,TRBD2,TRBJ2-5,CASSLVSGRVWETQYF
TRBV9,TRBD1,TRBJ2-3,CASTRTGADTQYF
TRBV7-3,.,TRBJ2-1,CSSSLRPRAVSGRDNEQFF
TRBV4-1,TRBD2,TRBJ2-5,CASSPWGTSGGQETQYF
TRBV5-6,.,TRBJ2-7,CASSLRRAPEQYF
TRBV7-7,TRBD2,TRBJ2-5,CASSPGGGGQETQYF
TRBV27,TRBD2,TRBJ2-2,CASSGGGSRTNTGELFF
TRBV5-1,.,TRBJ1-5,CASSLYRVSGQPQHF
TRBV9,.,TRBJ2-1,CASSVPKGGEFSYNEQFF
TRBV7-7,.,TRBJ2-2,CASAPGTGELFF
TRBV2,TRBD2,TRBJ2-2,CASSELRLRGGTGELFF
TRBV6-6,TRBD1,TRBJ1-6,CASRRDRAGGSPLHF
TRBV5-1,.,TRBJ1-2,CASSLGSTDGYTF
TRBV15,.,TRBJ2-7,CATGAGSSYEQYF
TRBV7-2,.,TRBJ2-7,CASRGSGEVPTNYEQYF
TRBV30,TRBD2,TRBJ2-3,CAWMLAGGPGLTDTQYF
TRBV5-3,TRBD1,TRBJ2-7,CARSHGALSDRGINEQYF
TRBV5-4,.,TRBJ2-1,CASSFFSSYNEQFF
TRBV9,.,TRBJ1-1,CASSVPGGTEAFF
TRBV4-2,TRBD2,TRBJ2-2,CASSQPSGSYTGELFF
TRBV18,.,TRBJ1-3,CASSFGEVNTIYF
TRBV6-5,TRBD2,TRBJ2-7,CASRAGTSGNEQYF
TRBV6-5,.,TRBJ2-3,CASSESRRADTQYF
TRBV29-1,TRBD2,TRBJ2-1,CSVVVTSGFHEQFF
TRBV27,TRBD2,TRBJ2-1,CASSLTSGRDYNEQFF
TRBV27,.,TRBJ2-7,CASSLAISSGEQYF
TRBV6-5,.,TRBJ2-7,CASTLTGSGGEQYF
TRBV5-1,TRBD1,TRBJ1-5,CASSLGSGGSNQPQHF
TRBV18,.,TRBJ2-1,CASSPPTRGNEQFF
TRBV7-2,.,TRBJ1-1,CASSLDGGPEAFF
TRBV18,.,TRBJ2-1,CASSPAGGGEQFF
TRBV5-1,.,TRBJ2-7,CASSARGAGSTYEQYF
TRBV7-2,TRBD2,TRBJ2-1,CASSFRGRTSGRGSNEQFF
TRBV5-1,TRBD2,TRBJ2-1,CASSWAPSGSSNNEQFF
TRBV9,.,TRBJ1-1,CASSPTLEDAEAFF
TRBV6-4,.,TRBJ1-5,CASSDIQGGDNQPQHF
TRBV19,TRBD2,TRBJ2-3,CASSWRETDTQYF
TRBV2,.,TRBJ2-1,CASSEGQYNEQFF
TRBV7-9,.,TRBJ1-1,CASSLGQMNTEAFF
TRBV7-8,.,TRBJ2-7,CASSSRERSSYEQYF
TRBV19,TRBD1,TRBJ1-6,CASSNQGQQGLSPLHF